The T cell receptor (beta chain) described here comes from a study of blood T cell repertoires in COVID-19. TCRdb's table, derived via immunoSEQ multiplex PCR, lists solely in-frame clones and lacks some. Here the sample spans 100,000 to 150,000 clones, about 80% being singletons. Between the trimmed V and J ends, which lost 0 bases and 6 bases, there was a span of 8 bases. Germline-derived CDR1 and CDR2 are MGHRA and YSYEKL. The CDR3 sequence is 14 residues long. The V call is TRBV4-1, the J call TRBJ1-4; D gene ambiguous. The receptor was derived from a woman in her forties or fifties with acute or convalescent COVID-19. Sequenced: peripheral blood. The CDR3 bases are TGCGCCAGCAGCCAAGAGGTGAGAGATGAAAAACTGTTTTTT. It translates to CASSQEVRDEKLFF.